A selection of T cell receptor beta chains follows, all from one sample in a study of Graves' ophthalmopathy and Graves' hyperthyroidism. MiXCR, applied by TCRdb to the multiplex PCR reads, yields one record per CDR3 protein. Found here are 150,000 to 200,000 distinct CDR3 sequences, around two fifths of them singletons; the top ten hold about 9.5%. The source material was peripheral blood. The receptors were sampled from a man between 25 and 39 years old with Graves' ophthalmopathy. The CDR3 runs from the conserved cysteine through the conserved F or W. A D gene is named only where the DNA matches it firmly. Clone sizes are given selectively: once, few, many, or a class where the clone is expanded.

>TRBV20-1|TRBJ1-2|NA|NA
TGCAGTGCTAGAGATCGCCTTGGGCAGGGTGACTATGGCTACACCTTC
CSARDRLGQGDYGYTF
>TRBV19|TRBJ2-7|many|NA
TGTGCCAGTAGTATCACACAGTCCTCCTACGAGCAGTACTTC
CASSITQSSYEQYF
>TRBV12-3/TRBV12-4|TRBJ1-1|NA|TRBD1
TGTGCCAGCAGTTCCCGCTACCAATCGACAGGGACCACTGAAGCTTTCTTT
CASSSRYQSTGTTEAFF
>TRBV27|TRBJ1-2|many|NA
TGTGCCAGCAGTTTAGCGGGGGGCTATGGCTACACCTTC
CASSLAGGYGYTF
>TRBV7-3|TRBJ1-5|many|NA
TGTGCCAGCAGCTTAACGGGTGGGAGCAATCAGCCCCAGCATTTT
CASSLTGGSNQPQHF
>TRBV11-3|TRBJ2-7|many|NA
TGTGCCAGCAGCTCCTCGGAGTACGGCGAGCAGTACTTC
CASSSSEYGEQYF
>TRBV6-2/TRBV6-3|TRBJ1-1|NA|NA
TGTGCCAGCAGTAAAACCGAGGGACTTAACACTGAAGCTTTCTTT
CASSKTEGLNTEAFF
>TRBV11-2|TRBJ2-7|many|NA
TGTGCCAGCAGCTTAAACAACCCCTACGAGCAGTACTTC
CASSLNNPYEQYF
>TRBV6-1|TRBJ2-4|many|NA
TGTGCCAGCACCCCTGGACGGGCGGGGAACATTCAGTACTTC
CASTPGRAGNIQYF
>TRBV19|TRBJ1-6|NA|TRBD1
TGTGCCAGTGGCTCCGGGACAGGGACCTCACCCCTCCACTTT
CASGSGTGTSPLHF
>TRBV18|TRBJ1-1|NA|NA
TGTGCCAGCTCACCAATTGGGGGAAGATGGAACACTGAAGCTTTCTTT
CASSPIGGRWNTEAFF
>TRBV2|TRBJ2-7|NA|NA
TGTGCCAGCACGTGGGAACACTCCTACGAGCAGTACTTC
CASTWEHSYEQYF
>TRBV28|TRBJ1-5|many|NA
TGTGCCAGCAGTTTACTGATCACAGGGTTGGGTCAGCCCCAGCATTTT
CASSLLITGLGQPQHF
>TRBV4-3|TRBJ2-7|many|TRBD2
TGCGCCAGCAGCCAAGGATCCCAAGCGGGAGTGGGCTACGAGCAGTACTTC
CASSQGSQAGVGYEQYF